The 22 T cell receptor beta chains listed next were all sequenced from one sample in a study of CD8 T cells in Susac syndrome. Random-hexamer reverse transcription was applied to roughly 0.5 to 1 ug RNA. Each CDR3 protein gets one entry after TCRdb re-called the immunoSEQ multiplex PCR reads with MiXCR. The table shows a few hundred thousand distinct CDR3 sequences, with approximately 81% occurring only once. Sequenced sample: CD8+ T cells from PBMCs. These receptors were obtained from a human donor with multiple sclerosis.

The chain links TRBV10-3 to TRBJ2-1; TRBD2 is a possible D gene (5 bases). The CDR3 totals 13 residues. The germline V and J ends were trimmed by 6 bases and 5 bases, with 11 bases remaining between them. Germline assignment: CDR1 ENHRY and CDR2 SYGVKD. CDR3 protein: CAIRVPGDNEQFF. In DNA, the CDR3 is TGTGCCATCAGGGTCCCCGGGGACAATGAGCAGTTCTTC.

The chain is built from TRBV9 and TRBJ2-3, with 9 nucleotides matching TRBD2. The junction had 13 bases not matched to a gene; V was cut back by 4 bases and J by 4 bases. Germline V lookup: CDR1 SGDLS, CDR2 YYNGEE. The CDR3 is 17 amino acids. CDR3 bases: TGTGCCAGCAGCCAGAGGCCTAGCGGGGCAGGGGCAGATACGCAGTATTTT. This codes for CASSQRPSGAGADTQYF.

The J gene is TRBJ2-2, the V gene TRBV12-3 or TRBV12-4; maybe TRBD2 (6 bases). Trimming stripped 5 bases from V and 7 bases from J, with 11 bases between. The CDR3 sequence is 13 residues long. This chain's CDR3 is CASSRDWGGELFF. CDR3 sequence (DNA): TGTGCCAGCAGTCGGGACTGGGGCGGGGAGCTGTTTTTT.

The sample holds one count of this clonotype. V is TRBV10-3 and J is TRBJ2-1, with D possibly being TRBD2 (6 bases). The germline V gene has CDR1 ENHRY and CDR2 SYGVKD. Trimming stripped 4 bases from V and 6 bases from J, with 10 bases between. The CDR3 is 13 residues long. The CDR3: CAISGAGGNEQFF. CDR3 in DNA: TGTGCCATCAGTGGAGCGGGCGGCAATGAGCAGTTCTTC.

CDR3 bases: TGTGCCAGCAGCGTAGCCAGACAGGGGGAAAACTATGGCTACACCTTC. Protein product: CASSVARQGENYGYTF. The gene calls are TRBV9 and TRBJ1-2; TRBD1 aligns across 9 bases. Germline V lookup: CDR1 SGDLS, CDR2 YYNGEE. With V trimmed by 0 bases and J by 2 bases, 5 bases remained unmatched. CDR3 length: 16 residues.

V and J are TRBV7-6 and TRBJ2-7; TRBD2 is a possible D gene (6 bases). The germline CDR1 and CDR2 sequences are SGHVS and FNYEAQ. The CDR3 is 15 amino acids. Trimming removed 5 bases from V and 2 bases from J, with 16 bases in between. CDR3 sequence reads: CASSHSRDSPYEQYF. The CDR3 DNA reads as TGTGCCAGCAGCCATAGCCGGGACTCGCCCTACGAGCAGTACTTC.

This clonotype appeared a few times. CDR3 sequence reads: CASSLRSGWDGYTF. The CDR3 nucleotides read TGTGCCAGCAGCCTCCGATCTGGGTGGGATGGCTACACCTTC. V usage is TRBV7-2 and J usage is TRBJ1-2; no reliable D call. Trimming took 5 bases from V and 6 from J, leaving 16 bases between them. This CDR3 region has 14 residues. Germline loops: CDR1 SGHTA, CDR2 FQGNSA.

The rearrangement joins TRBV10-3 to TRBJ2-1, with D uncertain. Looked up from germline, CDR1 is ENHRY and CDR2 is SYGVKD. The CDR3 sequence is 12 residues long. V was clipped by 11 bases and J by 6 bases, with 14 bases between them. The CDR3, as DNA: TGTGCCTCCCAGGACCCACCCAATGAGCAGTTCTTC. The encoded protein is CASQDPPNEQFF.

The rearrangement joins TRBV2 to TRBJ2-1, with D unresolved. Looked up from germline, CDR1 is SNHLY and CDR2 is FYNNEI. The CDR3 runs 9 residues. V lost 8 bases, J lost 9 bases, and 5 bases lay in between. The CDR3 sequence: CASGPEQFF. The CDR3 DNA reads as TGTGCCAGCGGTCCTGAGCAGTTCTTC.

The chain is built from TRBV28 and TRBJ2-7, with a weak D call TRBD1 (6 bases). Germline CDR1 and CDR2: MDHEN and SYDVKM. This CDR3 comprises 14 residues. The ends were cut back, 8 bases at V and 3 bases at J, with 17 bases in the middle. Here the CDR3 reads CASRKTGGLYEQYF. In DNA, the CDR3 is TGTGCCAGCCGTAAGACAGGAGGACTCTACGAGCAGTACTTC.

CDR3 in DNA: TGCGCCAGCAGCCAAGAAATGTTCAGGGGTGTCCATCAGCCCCAGCATTTT. This codes for CASSQEMFRGVHQPQHF. V and J are TRBV4-1 and TRBJ1-5; perhaps TRBD1 as D (6 bases). The V gene's germline CDR1 is MGHRA and CDR2 YSYEKL. Trimming left V 0 bases short and J 5 bases short, with 17 bases between. This CDR3 is 17 amino acids long.

The rearrangement links TRBV5-8 to TRBJ1-1; possible D gene TRBD1, 5 bases. CDR1 and CDR2 (germline): SGHTS, YDEGEE. The CDR3 has 15 residues. V was cut by 1 base and J by 1 base, with 11 bases left in between. For the CDR3, the DNA is TGTGCCAGCAGCTTGCGGGACTACTCGAACACTGAAGCTTTCTTT. Its protein is CASSLRDYSNTEAFF.

V usage is TRBV27 and J usage is TRBJ2-7, with no clear D. CDR1 is MNHEY and CDR2 is SMNVEV in the germline V gene (reference sequence). The ends were cut back, 3 bases at V and 0 bases at J, with 15 bases in the middle. The CDR3 length is 16 residues. DNA of the CDR3: TGTGCCAGCAGTTTTTCAGCCGGGCAGAGCTCCTACGAGCAGTACTTC. Protein: CASSFSAGQSSYEQYF.

The chain is built from TRBV5-6 and TRBJ2-7, with a weak D call TRBD2 (5 bases). V lost 0 bases and J lost 0, with 16 bases in between. CDR1 and CDR2 (germline): SGHDT, YYEEEE. The CDR3 has 17 residues. The CDR3 region is CASSLGSGIYRSYEQYF. The CDR3 DNA sequence: TGTGCCAGCAGCTTGGGTTCCGGGATCTACCGCTCCTACGAGCAGTACTTC.

In its sample, this clonotype was seen a few times. DNA of the CDR3: TGTGCCAGCAGCCGCGGGGCCTATGGCTACACCTTC. This encodes CASSRGAYGYTF. The chain carries TRBV9 and TRBJ1-2, with a possible D match to TRBD1 (5 bases). CDR1 and CDR2 (germline): SGDLS, YYNGEE. This CDR3 contains 12 residues. The ends were cut back, 4 bases at V and 4 bases at J, with 8 bases in the middle.

This clonotype was counted once. The chain carries TRBV6-5 and TRBJ2-3, with D possibly being TRBD2 (6 bases). The CDR3 covers 14 residues. CDR1 MNHEY and CDR2 SVGAGI come from the germline V gene. Trimming cost V 6 bases and J 5 bases, with 15 bases left between them. CDR3 in amino acids: CASSPPGEEDTQYF. CDR3 bases: TGTGCCAGCAGCCCTCCGGGGGAAGAAGATACGCAGTATTTT.

The V and J genes are TRBV30 and TRBJ1-1, with D possibly TRBD1 on 6 matching bases. The CDR3 is 13 residues long. Germline V lookup: CDR1 GTSNPN, CDR2 SVGIG (reference sequence). Trimming removed 0 bases from V and 10 bases from J, with 15 bases in between. The CDR3, as DNA: TGTGCCTGGAGTGTTGAACAGGGTACGGGAGCTTTCTTT. Its translation is CAWSVEQGTGAFF.

The chain combines TRBV25-1 with TRBJ1-2, with 9 bases matching TRBD1. The V gene's germline CDR1 is MGHDK and CDR2 SYGVNS. The CDR3 has 13 amino acids. V was clipped by 3 bases and J by 7 bases; unmatched bases: 3. CDR3 coding DNA: TGTGCCAGCAGTGATCCGACAGGGGGTGGCTACACCTTC. Protein: CASSDPTGGGYTF.

The rearrangement uses TRBV19 and TRBJ2-1; 9 bases fit TRBD2. The CDR3 totals 20 residues. The V gene end was trimmed by 8 bases and the J gene end by 2 bases; junction bases not matched to a gene: 22. Germline-derived CDR1 and CDR2 are LNHDA and SQIVND (reference sequence). CDR3 sequence reads: CASQMGASGKGATTYNEQFF. The DNA for the CDR3 is TGTGCCAGTCAAATGGGCGCTAGCGGGAAGGGGGCGACCACCTACAATGAGCAGTTCTTC.

The rearrangement uses TRBV28 and TRBJ1-5; D remains unclear. CDR1 is MDHEN, CDR2 SYDVKM, per germline. The CDR3 sequence is 18 residues long. With 5 bases removed from V and 0 bases from J, the gap between germline ends came to 20 bases. The CDR3 DNA sequence: TGTGCCAGCAGTACCCGGGGAGGGAACATATATAGCAATCAGCCCCAGCATTTT. Its translation: CASSTRGGNIYSNQPQHF.

The chain recombines TRBV20-1 with TRBJ2-1, with 14 bases aligning to TRBD2. The CDR3 extends over 17 amino acids. V gave up 5 bases and J gave up 0 bases; unmatched junction bases: 6. Germline CDR1 and CDR2: DFQATT and SNEGSKA (reference sequence). The CDR3 DNA reads as TGCAGTGCTTACCGGACTAGCGGGGGGCTCTCCTACAATGAGCAGTTCTTC. Translated: CSAYRTSGGLSYNEQFF.

The genes are TRBV6-2 or TRBV6-3 and TRBJ2-2; 9 nucleotides align to TRBD2. The CDR3 spans 15 residues. Germline assignment: CDR1 MNHEY and CDR2 SVGEGT. Germline trimming cut 2 bases from V and 5 bases from J; bases unmatched to any gene: 3. CDR3 bases: TGTGCCAGCAGTTACCTTCTAGCGGGAACCGGGGAGCTGTTTTTT. Translation gives CASSYLLAGTGELFF.